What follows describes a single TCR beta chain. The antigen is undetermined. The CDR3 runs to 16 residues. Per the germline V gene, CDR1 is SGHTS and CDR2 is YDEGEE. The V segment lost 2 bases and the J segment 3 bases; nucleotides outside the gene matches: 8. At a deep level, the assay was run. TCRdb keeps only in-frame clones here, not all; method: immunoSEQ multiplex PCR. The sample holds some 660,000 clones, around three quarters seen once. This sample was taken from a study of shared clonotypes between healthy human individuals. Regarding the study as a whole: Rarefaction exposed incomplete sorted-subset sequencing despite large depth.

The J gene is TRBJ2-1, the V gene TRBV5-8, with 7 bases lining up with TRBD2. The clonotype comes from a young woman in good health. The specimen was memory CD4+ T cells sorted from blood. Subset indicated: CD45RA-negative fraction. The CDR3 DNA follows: TGTGCCAGCAGCTTTCGTCTGGGCGGGAGCTACAATGAGCAGTTCTTC. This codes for CASSFRLGGSYNEQFF. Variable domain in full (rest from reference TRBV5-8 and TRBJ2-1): EAGVTQSPTHLIKTRGQQATLRCSPISGHTSVYWYQQALGLGLQFLLWYDEGEERNRGNFPPRFSGRQFPNYSSELNVNALELEDSALYLCASSFRLGGSYNEQFFGPGTRLTVL.